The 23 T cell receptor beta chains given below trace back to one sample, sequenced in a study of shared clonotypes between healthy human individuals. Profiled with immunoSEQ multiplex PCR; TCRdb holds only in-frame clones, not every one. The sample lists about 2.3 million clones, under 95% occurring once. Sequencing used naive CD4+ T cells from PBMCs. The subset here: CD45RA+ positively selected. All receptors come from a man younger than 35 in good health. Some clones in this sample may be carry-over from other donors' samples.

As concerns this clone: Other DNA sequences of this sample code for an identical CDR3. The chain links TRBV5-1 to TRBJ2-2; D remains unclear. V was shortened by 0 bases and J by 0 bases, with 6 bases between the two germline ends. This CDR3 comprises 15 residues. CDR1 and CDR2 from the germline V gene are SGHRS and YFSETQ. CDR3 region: CASSLDTPNTGELFF. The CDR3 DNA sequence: TGCGCCAGCAGCTTGGATACCCCGAACACCGGGGAGCTGTTTTTT.

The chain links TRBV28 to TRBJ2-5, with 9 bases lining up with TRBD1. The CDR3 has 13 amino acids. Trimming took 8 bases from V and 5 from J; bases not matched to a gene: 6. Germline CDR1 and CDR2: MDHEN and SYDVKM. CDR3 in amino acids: CASGQGSYETQYF. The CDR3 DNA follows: TGTGCCAGCGGACAGGGGAGTTACGAGACCCAGTACTTC.

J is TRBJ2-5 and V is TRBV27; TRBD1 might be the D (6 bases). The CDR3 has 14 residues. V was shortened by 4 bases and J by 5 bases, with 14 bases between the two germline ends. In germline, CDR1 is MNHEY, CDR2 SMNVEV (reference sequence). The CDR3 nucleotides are TGTGCCAGCAGTTCACAGGGACCAGCGGAGACCCAGTACTTC. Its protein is CASSSQGPAETQYF.

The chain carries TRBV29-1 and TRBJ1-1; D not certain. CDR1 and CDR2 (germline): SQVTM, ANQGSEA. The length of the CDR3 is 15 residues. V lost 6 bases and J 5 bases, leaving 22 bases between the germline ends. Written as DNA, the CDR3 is TGCAGCGTGACCCCCGGACTCTCACCGGCTACTGAAGCTTTCTTT. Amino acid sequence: CSVTPGLSPATEAFF.

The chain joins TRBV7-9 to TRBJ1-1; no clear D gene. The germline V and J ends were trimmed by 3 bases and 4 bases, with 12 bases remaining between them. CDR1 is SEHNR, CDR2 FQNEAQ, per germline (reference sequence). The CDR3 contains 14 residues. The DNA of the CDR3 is TGTGCCAGCAGCTTCGCAATAGGGAGCACTGAAGCTTTCTTT. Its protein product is CASSFAIGSTEAFF.

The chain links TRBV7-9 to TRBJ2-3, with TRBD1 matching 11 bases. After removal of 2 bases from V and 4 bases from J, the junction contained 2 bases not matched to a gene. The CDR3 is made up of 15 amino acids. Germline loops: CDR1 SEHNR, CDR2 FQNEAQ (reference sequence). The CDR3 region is CASSLRTGGADTQYF. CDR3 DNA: TGTGCCAGCAGCTTACGGACAGGGGGCGCAGATACGCAGTATTTT.

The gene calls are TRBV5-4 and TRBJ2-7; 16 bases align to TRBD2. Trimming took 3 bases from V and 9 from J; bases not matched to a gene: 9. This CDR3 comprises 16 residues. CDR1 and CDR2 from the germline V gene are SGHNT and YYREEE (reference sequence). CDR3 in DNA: TGTGCCAGCAGCTCCCAAACCGGGACTAGCGGGAGGGCGCAGTACTTC. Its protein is CASSSQTGTSGRAQYF.

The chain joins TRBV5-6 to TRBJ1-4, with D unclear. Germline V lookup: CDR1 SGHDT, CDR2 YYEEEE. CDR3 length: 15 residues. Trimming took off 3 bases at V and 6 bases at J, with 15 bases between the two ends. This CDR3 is CASSSVTGGYEKLFF. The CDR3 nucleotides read TGTGCCAGCAGCTCGGTGACTGGAGGGTATGAAAAACTGTTTTTT.

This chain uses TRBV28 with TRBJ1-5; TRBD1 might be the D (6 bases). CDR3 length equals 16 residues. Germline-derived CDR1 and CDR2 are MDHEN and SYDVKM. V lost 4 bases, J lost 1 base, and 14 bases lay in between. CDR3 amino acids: CASSSPSGGSNQPQHF. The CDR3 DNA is TGTGCCAGCAGTTCCCCAAGCGGGGGCAGCAATCAGCCCCAGCATTTT.

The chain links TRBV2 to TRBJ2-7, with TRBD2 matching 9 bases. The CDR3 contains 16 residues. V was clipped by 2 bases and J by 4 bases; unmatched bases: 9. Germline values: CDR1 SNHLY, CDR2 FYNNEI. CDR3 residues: CASSELAAGGPYEQYF. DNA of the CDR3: TGTGCCAGCAGTGAATTAGCGGCGGGAGGGCCTTACGAGCAGTACTTC.

CDR3: CASSQKPIPGTSVSSYNEQFF. The CDR3 DNA follows: TGTGCCAGCAGCCAAAAACCAATACCCGGGACTAGCGTTAGCTCCTACAATGAGCAGTTCTTC. The chain employs TRBV4-2 and TRBJ2-1, with 10 bases fitting TRBD2. The germline gives CDR1 LGHNA, CDR2 YNFKEQ. The V and J ends lost 2 bases and 0 bases, in that order; junction bases with no gene match: 16. This CDR3 contains 21 residues.

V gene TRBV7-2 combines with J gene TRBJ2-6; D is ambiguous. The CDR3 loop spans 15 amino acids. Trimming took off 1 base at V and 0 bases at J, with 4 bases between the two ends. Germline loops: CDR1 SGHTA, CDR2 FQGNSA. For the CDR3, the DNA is TGTGCCAGCAGCTTAGAACCCTCTGGGGCCAACGTCCTGACTTTC. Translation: CASSLEPSGANVLTF.

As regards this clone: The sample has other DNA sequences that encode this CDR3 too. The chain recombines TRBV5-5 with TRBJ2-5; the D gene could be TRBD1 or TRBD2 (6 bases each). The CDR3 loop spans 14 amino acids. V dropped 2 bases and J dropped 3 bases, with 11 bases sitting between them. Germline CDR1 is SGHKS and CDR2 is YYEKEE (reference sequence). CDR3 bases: TGTGCCAGCAGCTTAGGGGGACTTGAAGAGACCCAGTACTTC. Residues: CASSLGGLEETQYF. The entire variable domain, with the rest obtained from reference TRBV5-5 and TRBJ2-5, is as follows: DAGVTQSPTHLIKTRGQQVTLRCSPISGHKSVSWYQQVLGQGPQFIFQYYEKEERGRGNFPDRFSARQFPNYSSELNVNALLLGDSALYLCASSLGGLEETQYFGPGTRLLVL.

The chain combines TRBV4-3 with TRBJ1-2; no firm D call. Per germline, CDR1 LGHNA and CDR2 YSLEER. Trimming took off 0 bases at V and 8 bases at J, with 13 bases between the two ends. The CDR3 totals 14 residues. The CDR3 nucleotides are TGCGCCAGCAGCCAAGATCGCGGGGAACTGGGCTACACCTTC. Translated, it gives CASSQDRGELGYTF.

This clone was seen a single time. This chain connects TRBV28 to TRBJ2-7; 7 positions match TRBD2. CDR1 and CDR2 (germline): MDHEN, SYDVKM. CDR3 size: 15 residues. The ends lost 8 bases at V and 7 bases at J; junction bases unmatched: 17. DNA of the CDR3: TGTGCCAGCCAAAAACGGGGAGCGGGACGTGAAGAGCAGTACTTC. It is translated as CASQKRGAGREEQYF.

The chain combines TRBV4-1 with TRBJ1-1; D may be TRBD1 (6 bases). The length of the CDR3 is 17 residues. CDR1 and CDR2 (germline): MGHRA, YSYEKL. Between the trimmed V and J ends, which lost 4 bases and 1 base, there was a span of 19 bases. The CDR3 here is CASSLGATGFGNTEAFF. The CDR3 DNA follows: TGCGCCAGCAGCCTAGGAGCGACAGGCTTCGGGAACACTGAAGCTTTCTTT.

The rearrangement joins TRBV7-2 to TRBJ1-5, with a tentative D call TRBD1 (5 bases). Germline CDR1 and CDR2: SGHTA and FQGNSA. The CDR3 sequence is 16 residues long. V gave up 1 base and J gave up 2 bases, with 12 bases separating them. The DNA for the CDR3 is TGTGCCAGCAGCTTAGGGGGACCTTGGGGCAATCAGCCCCAGCATTTT. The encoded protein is CASSLGGPWGNQPQHF.

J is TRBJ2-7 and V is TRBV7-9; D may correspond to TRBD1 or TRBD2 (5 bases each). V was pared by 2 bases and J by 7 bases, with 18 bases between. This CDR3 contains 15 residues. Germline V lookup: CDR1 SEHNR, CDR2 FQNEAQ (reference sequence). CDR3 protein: CASSLRSGTWGEQYF. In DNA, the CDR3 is TGTGCCAGCAGCTTAAGGTCAGGGACCTGGGGGGAGCAGTACTTC.

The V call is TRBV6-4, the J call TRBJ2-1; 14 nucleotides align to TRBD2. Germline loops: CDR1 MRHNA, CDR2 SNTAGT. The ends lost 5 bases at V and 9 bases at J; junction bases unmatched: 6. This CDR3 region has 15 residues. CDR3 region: CASSKTGTSGSEQFF. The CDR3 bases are TGTGCCAGCAGTAAAACCGGGACTAGCGGGAGTGAGCAGTTCTTC.

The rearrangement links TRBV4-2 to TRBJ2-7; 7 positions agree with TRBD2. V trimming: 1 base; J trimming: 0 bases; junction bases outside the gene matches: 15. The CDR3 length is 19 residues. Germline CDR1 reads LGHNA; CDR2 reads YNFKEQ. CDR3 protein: CASSQGGDEWRENSYEQYF. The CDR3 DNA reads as TGTGCCAGCAGCCAAGGGGGGGATGAGTGGCGGGAGAACTCCTACGAGCAGTACTTC.

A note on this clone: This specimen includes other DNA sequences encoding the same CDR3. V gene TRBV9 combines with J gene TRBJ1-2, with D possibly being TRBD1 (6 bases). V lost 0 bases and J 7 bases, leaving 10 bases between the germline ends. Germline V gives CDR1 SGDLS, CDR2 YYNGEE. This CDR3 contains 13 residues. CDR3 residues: CASSVAGAGGYTF. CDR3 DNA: TGTGCCAGCAGCGTAGCAGGGGCGGGTGGCTACACCTTC.

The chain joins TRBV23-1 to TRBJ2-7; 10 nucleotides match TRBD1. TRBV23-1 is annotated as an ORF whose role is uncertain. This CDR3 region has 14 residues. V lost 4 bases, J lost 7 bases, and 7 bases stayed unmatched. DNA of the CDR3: TGCGCCAGCAGTCCCCGGGGACAGGGGACAGAGCAGTACTTC. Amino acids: CASSPRGQGTEQYF.

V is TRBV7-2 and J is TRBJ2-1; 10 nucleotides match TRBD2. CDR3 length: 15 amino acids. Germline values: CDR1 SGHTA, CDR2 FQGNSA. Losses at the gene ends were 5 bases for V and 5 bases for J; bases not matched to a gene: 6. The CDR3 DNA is TGTGCCAGCAGCCCCATGAGCGGGGGGGACAATGAGCAGTTCTTC. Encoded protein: CASSPMSGGDNEQFF.